These T cell receptor beta chains were read from a single sample in a study of blood T cell repertoires in COVID-19. TCRdb keeps only in-frame clones here, not all; method: immunoSEQ multiplex PCR. The table lists about 480,000 clones, roughly nine tenths of them singletons. The sequencing sample was made of peripheral blood. These receptors all come from a man younger than 30 with COVID-19, enrolled during active disease. Both conserved end residues are part of each CDR3.

j_call v_call cdr3_aa
TRBJ2-7 TRBV19 CASSIRLFNEQYF
TRBJ1-3 TRBV24-1 CARADTLRTGRKSGNTIYF
TRBJ1-1 TRBV29-1 CSATGGTEAFF
TRBJ1-1 TRBV5-1 CASSLQENTEAFF
TRBJ1-2 TRBV7-9 CASSLVSNYGYTF
TRBJ2-1 TRBV18 CASSPRRLAGGSYNEQFF
TRBJ1-6 TRBV13 CASSLGTGGNSPLHF
TRBJ1-4 TRBV11-2 CASSDREKLFF
TRBJ2-3 TRBV4-1 CASSRPDFTDTQYF
TRBJ2-1 TRBV4-1 CASSLQGGGARFYNEQFF
TRBJ1-2 TRBV5-8 CASSLVQGGGGYTF
TRBJ2-2 TRBV5-1 CASRHGSEGNTGELFF
TRBJ1-2 TRBV5-1 CASSSTGGTNYGYTF
TRBJ1-2 TRBV6-5 CASSPRGYGYTF
TRBJ2-3 TRBV18 CASSPGAGITDTQYF
TRBJ2-1 TRBV7-9 CASSLAGQGSYNEQFF
TRBJ1-1 TRBV11-3 CASSLDAWAVEAFF
TRBJ1-3 TRBV6-2/TRBV6-3 CASSPPLGQGVEGNTIYF
TRBJ1-5 TRBV15 CATSRDIIEPQHF
TRBJ2-1 TRBV18 CASSLRTSGNSYNEQFF
TRBJ1-5 TRBV6-4 CASSDYAGGSNQPQHF
TRBJ1-2 TRBV2 CASSERPDSGYTF
TRBJ2-7 TRBV24-1 CATSDCERYRGWVEQYF
TRBJ2-5 TRBV30 CAWSPAQQRVARETQYF
TRBJ2-2 TRBV9 CASSVLAGLNTGELFF
TRBJ2-1 TRBV7-9 CASSLRQDLNHNEQFF
TRBJ1-5 TRBV2 CASSDLGAGNQPQHF
TRBJ1-1 TRBV29-1 CSVEDRGKNTEAFF
TRBJ2-2 TRBV5-4 CASSPTSGRTGELFF
TRBJ2-1 TRBV5-4 CASSRTSSYNEQFF
TRBJ2-7 TRBV30 CAWRDSEPYEQYF
TRBJ2-3 TRBV18 CASSRETSGGTDTQYF
TRBJ2-3 TRBV7-2 CASSLEPGGRGAQYF
TRBJ2-5 TRBV9 CASSVAGLQQETQYF
TRBJ1-5 TRBV15 CATSRDAVMDRNQPQHF
TRBJ2-7 TRBV3-1/TRBV3-2 CASSQSAGITYEQYF
TRBJ2-7 TRBV5-5 CASSLAIRHYEQYF
TRBJ2-1 TRBV7-9 CASSFQRGLTYNEQFF
TRBJ2-1 TRBV27 CASGVAYNEQFF
TRBJ2-5 TRBV3-1/TRBV3-2 CASSHTTGRQETQYF
TRBJ1-5 TRBV3-1/TRBV3-2 CASSQDWGLNQPQHF
TRBJ1-2 TRBV28 CASSMGQPLHYTF
TRBJ1-3 TRBV12-3/TRBV12-4 CATLSGNTIYF
TRBJ2-3 TRBV10-3 CAISDRASSTDTQYF
TRBJ1-2 TRBV9 CASSAATGREGYTF
TRBJ1-1 TRBV4-1 CASSYPGVSGAFF
TRBJ1-5 TRBV19 CASSITAGGNQPQHF
TRBJ2-7 TRBV11-2 CASSLGASYEQYF
TRBJ2-1 TRBV11-3 CASSPPGQGINEQFF